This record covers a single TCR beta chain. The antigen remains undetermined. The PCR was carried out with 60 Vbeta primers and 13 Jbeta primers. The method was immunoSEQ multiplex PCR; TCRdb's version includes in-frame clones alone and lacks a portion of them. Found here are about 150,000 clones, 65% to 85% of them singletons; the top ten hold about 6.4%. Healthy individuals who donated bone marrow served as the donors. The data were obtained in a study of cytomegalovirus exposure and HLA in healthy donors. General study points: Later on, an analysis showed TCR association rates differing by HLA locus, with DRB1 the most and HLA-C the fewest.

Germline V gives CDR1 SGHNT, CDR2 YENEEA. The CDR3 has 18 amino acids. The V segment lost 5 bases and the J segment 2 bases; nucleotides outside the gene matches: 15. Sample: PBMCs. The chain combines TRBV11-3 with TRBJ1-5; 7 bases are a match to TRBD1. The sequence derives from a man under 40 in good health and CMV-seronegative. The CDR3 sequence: CASSTRQGAVFGNQPQHF. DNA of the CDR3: TGTGCCAGCAGCACCAGACAGGGAGCTGTGTTCGGCAATCAGCCCCAGCATTTT. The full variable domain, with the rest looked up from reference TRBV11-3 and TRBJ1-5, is EAGVVQSPRYKIIEKKQPVAFWCNPISGHNTLYWYLQNLGQGPELLIRYENEEAVDDSQLPKDRFSAERLKGVDSTLKIQPAELGDSAVYLCASSTRQGAVFGNQPQHFGDGTRLSIL.